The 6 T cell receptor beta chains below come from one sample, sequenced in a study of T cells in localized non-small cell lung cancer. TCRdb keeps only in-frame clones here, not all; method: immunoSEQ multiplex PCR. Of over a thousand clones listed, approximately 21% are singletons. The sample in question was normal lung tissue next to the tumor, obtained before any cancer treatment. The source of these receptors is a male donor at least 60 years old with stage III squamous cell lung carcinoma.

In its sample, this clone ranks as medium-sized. CDR3 DNA: TGTGCCAGCAGAGCTACGGACAGGGGCATCACTGAAGCTTTCTTT. Protein: CASRATDRGITEAFF. This chain links TRBV6-8 with TRBJ1-1; 9 bases fit TRBD1. In germline, CDR1 is MNHGY, CDR2 SAAAGT. The V segment lost 6 bases and the J segment 4 bases; nucleotides outside the gene matches: 9. The CDR3 is 15 amino acids.

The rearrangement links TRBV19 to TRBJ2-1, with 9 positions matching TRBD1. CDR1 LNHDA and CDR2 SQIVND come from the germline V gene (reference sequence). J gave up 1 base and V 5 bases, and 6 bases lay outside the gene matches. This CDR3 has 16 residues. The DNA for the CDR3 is TGTGCCAGTAGTTGGGACAGGGCTGGATCCTACAATGAGCAGTTCTTC. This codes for CASSWDRAGSYNEQFF.

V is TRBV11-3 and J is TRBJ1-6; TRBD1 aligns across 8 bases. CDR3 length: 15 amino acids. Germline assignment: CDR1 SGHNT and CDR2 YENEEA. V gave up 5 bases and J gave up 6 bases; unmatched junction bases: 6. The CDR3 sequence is CASSQATGGNSPLHF. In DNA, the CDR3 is TGTGCCAGCAGCCAAGCTACAGGGGGTAATTCACCCCTCCACTTT. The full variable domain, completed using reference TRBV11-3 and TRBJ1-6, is EAGVVQSPRYKIIEKKQPVAFWCNPISGHNTLYWYLQNLGQGPELLIRYENEEAVDDSQLPKDRFSAERLKGVDSTLKIQPAELGDSAVYLCASSQATGGNSPLHFGNGTRLTVT.

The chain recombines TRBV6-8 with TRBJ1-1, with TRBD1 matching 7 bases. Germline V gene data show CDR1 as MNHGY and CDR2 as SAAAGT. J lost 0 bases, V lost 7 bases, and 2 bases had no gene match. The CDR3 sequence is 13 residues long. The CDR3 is CASTDRVNTEAFF. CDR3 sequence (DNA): TGTGCCAGCACCGACAGGGTGAACACTGAAGCTTTCTTT.

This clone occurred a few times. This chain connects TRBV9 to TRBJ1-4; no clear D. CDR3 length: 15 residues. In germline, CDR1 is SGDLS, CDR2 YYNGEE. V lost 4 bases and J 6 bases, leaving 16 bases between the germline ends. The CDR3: CASSPRGRKDEKLFF. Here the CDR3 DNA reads TGTGCCAGCAGCCCCAGAGGCAGGAAAGATGAAAAACTGTTTTTT.

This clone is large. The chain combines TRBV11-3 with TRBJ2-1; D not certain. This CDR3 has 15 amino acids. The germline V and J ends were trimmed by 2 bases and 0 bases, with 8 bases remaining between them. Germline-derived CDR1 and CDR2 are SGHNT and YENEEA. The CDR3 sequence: CASSLYGLSYNEQFF. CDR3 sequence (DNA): TGTGCCAGCAGCTTATACGGCCTCTCCTACAATGAGCAGTTCTTC.